This T cell receptor (beta chain) was captured in a study of CD8+ T cells in alopecia areata (dated by TCRdb to the late 2010s). Regarding the complete study: Treated patients were enrolled in an open-label pilot trial of oral tofacitinib at 5 to 10 mg twice daily for moderate-to-severe alopecia areata. Biopsies were taken from tofacitinib-treated patients at baseline and at 4 and 24 weeks of treatment, and a later scalp biopsy was taken in several of the tofacitinib-treated patients. In humans, TCRbeta sequencing was performed on scalp tissue and on sorted CD4+ and CD8+ peripheral blood T cells from healthy controls and from patients with patchy or totalis/universalis alopecia areata. To study T cell clonal expansion in alopecia areata, the researchers applied high-throughput TCRbeta sequencing to both the C3H/HeJ mouse model and human patients. For the treated patients, the SALT score, which quantifies what percentage of scalp surface area is affected, served as the measure of disease severity. Patients stayed on tofacitinib for 6 to 18 months and then had 6 months of follow-up off drug so that delayed response and recurrence could be assessed. Scalp clonality was compared among normal scalp (n=4), patchy alopecia areata scalp (n=8), and alopecia totalis/universalis scalp (n=8). TCRbeta CDR3 regions were amplified by immunoSEQ multiplex PCR using 35 Vbeta forward and 13 Jbeta reverse primers. The RNA source kit depended on sample type: the PAXgene miRNA kit for fixed scalp, the miRNeasy kit for PBMCs, and the RNeasy kit for mouse skin. The full study reports these points: Tofacitinib significantly lowered scalp clonality and the number of expanded CD8+ clones among the top 100 scalp clones. Many expanded lesional clones were found to persist in scalp and blood during tofacitinib treatment, and relapse after treatment cessation may be partly explained by this persistence. Lesional scalp, especially in alopecia totalis/universalis, showed higher clonality and more expanded CD8+ clones than normal scalp, suggesting antigenic drive. Unlike mouse skin, which is dominated by gammadelta T cells, normal human skin has resident alphabeta T cells that are also sequenced, and this complicates analysis of the scalp TCR repertoire. TCR sequences shared between patients were less clear than in mice, possibly partly because of HLA diversity in the patient population. Because the treated cohort was small and had only one nonresponder, larger studies are needed to examine links between baseline CD8+ expansion and response.

V loses 0 bases, J loses 4 bases, and the germline ends lie 2 bases apart. CDR1 and CDR2 are read off the germline V gene as ENHRY and SYGVKD. Its CDR3 holds 12 amino acids, cysteine through phenylalanine. Just the 36-base CDR3 DNA is kept, in frame starting at base 1. The treatment or condition label of this sample denotes: oral pan-JAK inhibitor, 5-10 mg twice daily. Lesional scalp punch biopsies and peripheral blood were obtained from alopecia areata patients. PBMCs were isolated by density centrifugation and stained for CD3, CD4 and CD8, after which CD4+ and CD8+ T cells were sorted on a FACSAria. Library prep was done by the immunoSEQ multiplex PCR assay. RNA was extracted from all samples and reverse transcribed into cDNA, which served as template for TCR sequencing. First-strand cDNA was synthesized using SuperScript III with a 2:1 mix of oligo-dT and random hexamers. A synthetic immune receptor repertoire was used to gauge amplification bias, and whatever bias remained was removed computationally. Processing in the source paper ran as follows. Raw reads were preprocessed to remove errors, and CDR3 was defined by IMGT conventions from the conserved cysteine to phenylalanine. Clonality was computed as 1 minus the Shannon entropy, with the entropy normalized by log2 of the number of productive unique TCRs. CD4 or CD8 identity of scalp clones was inferred by cross-referencing scalp TCRbeta sequences with sorted blood CD4 and CD8 repertoires. In its TCRdb copy, this immuneACCESS table keeps in-frame sequences only and misses some clones. Where compared with another copy, unresolved V genes explain less than half of these, and the others have no known cause. V and J calls and clone size are as listed in that table; D and trimming were resolved from the DNA. This sample is represented by hundreds of thousands of clones; 60% of them were singletons. The ten largest clones add up to 0.75% to 0.95% of the sample.

This clone has a handful of counts. The antigen it binds to is not known. Base qualities are missing; no much larger clone stands one base away. The receptor was isolated from a human donor with alopecia areata. This sample comprised CD4+ T cells sorted from blood, obtained between weeks 51 and 52, from a patient treated with tofacitinib. The rearranged chain carries TRBV10-3 and TRBJ2-3; the D gene is unclear. The nucleotide sequence reads TGTGCCATCAGTGAGTCGGCAGATACGCAGTATTTT. The translation is CAISESADTQYF.